The TCR beta chain described here comes from a study of blood T cell repertoires in COVID-19. Turning to the study itself: The samples span acute and convalescent COVID-19 from the United States, Italy and Spain. T cells, B-cell-depleted T cells, or PBMCs provided the cDNA or gDNA that served as material.

Methods used by the authors: The authors estimated nucleated cell counts from reference gene primer amplification. The table came from immunoSEQ multiplex PCR; TCRdb's copy has only in-frame clones and leaves some out. That table furnishes V, J and clone size, whereas the DNA furnished D and trimming. The sample consists of 300,000 to 350,000 clones, 90% of them appearing once. V lost 0 bases and J lost 4, with 16 bases in between. This CDR3 contains 17 residues. Germline loops: CDR1 LGHNA, CDR2 YNFKEQ. This sequence was found in a woman between 40 and 55 years old with COVID-19, enrolled during active disease. The sequencing input was peripheral blood. This rearrangement joins TRBV4-2 to TRBJ1-3; perhaps TRBD1 as D (6 bases). CDR3 protein: CASSQEVQGFAGNTIYF. Written as DNA, the CDR3 is TGTGCCAGCAGCCAAGAGGTACAGGGATTCGCCGGAAACACCATATATTTT.